Listed here are 17 T cell receptor beta chains from one sample, sequenced in a study of T-cell memory formation after mild COVID-19. TCRdb ran MiXCR on the 5' RACE reads and lists one entry per CDR3 protein. The data contain 350,000 to 500,000 distinct CDR3 sequences, 23% of them singletons. Sequencing was carried out using PBMCs or a T cell subset sorted from them (not recorded which). These TCRs come from an adult woman who had mild COVID-19 (a few samples of this study predate the infection). Cell type and time point are not known.

The rearrangement links TRBV10-2 to TRBJ1-1, with D unclear. Trimming removed 3 bases at V and 3 bases at J, with 8 bases between. Germline V gene data show CDR1 as WSHSY and CDR2 as SAAADI. This CDR3 comprises 13 residues. CDR3 region: CASSENSHTEAFF. In DNA, the CDR3 is TGCGCCAGCAGTGAAAACAGCCACACTGAAGCTTTCTTT.

This clonotype was seen a handful of times. The chain joins TRBV7-8 to TRBJ1-4; D remains unclear. V was cut by 8 bases and J by 7 bases, with 11 bases left in between. CDR3 length: 12 amino acids. CDR1 and CDR2 (germline): SGHVS, FQNEAQ. CDR3 amino acids: CASGGELEKLFF. In DNA form, the CDR3 reads TGTGCCAGCGGTGGAGAACTTGAAAAACTGTTTTTT.

This chain connects TRBV10-3 to TRBJ2-2; 12 nucleotides align to TRBD2. This CDR3 contains 15 residues. Trimming removed 3 bases from V and 4 bases from J; junction bases left unmatched: 0. The germline gives CDR1 ENHRY, CDR2 SYGVKD. The chain's CDR3 is CAISELAGGTGELFF. The DNA for the CDR3 is TGTGCCATCAGTGAACTAGCGGGAGGCACCGGGGAGCTGTTTTTT.

The sample holds one count of this clonotype. This chain joins TRBV7-3 and TRBJ2-2; 13 bases line up with TRBD2. CDR1 and CDR2 (germline): SGHTA, FQGTGA. J was trimmed by 6 bases and V by 5 bases; bases with no gene match: 3. The CDR3 length is 15 residues. CDR3 nucleotide sequence: TGTGCCAGCAGCCGAGGACTAGCGGGAGCCGGGGAGCTGTTTTTT. Its protein is CASSRGLAGAGELFF.

The table lists this clonotype with a few counts. V and J are TRBV10-3 and TRBJ1-5; D uncertain. V was pared by 8 bases and J by 0 bases, with 8 bases between. The CDR3 extends over 13 amino acids. CDR1 is ENHRY and CDR2 is SYGVKD in the germline V gene. The CDR3 bases are TGTGCCATCGCACACGATAGCAATCAGCCCCAGCATTTT. It codes for CAIAHDSNQPQHF.

V is TRBV12-3 or TRBV12-4 and J is TRBJ2-3; 9 positions match TRBD1. Losses at the gene ends were 4 bases for V and 5 bases for J; bases not matched to a gene: 4. CDR3 length equals 14 residues. Here the CDR3 reads CASSWDREGDTQYF. The CDR3 nucleotides read TGTGCCAGCAGTTGGGACAGGGAAGGAGATACGCAGTATTTT.

This clonotype was counted between two and nine times. This chain connects TRBV10-2 to TRBJ1-5, with D perhaps matching TRBD1 (5 bases). Trimming took 6 bases from V and 2 from J, leaving 17 bases between them. This CDR3 region has 16 residues. CDR1 and CDR2 from the germline V gene are WSHSY and SAAADI. This CDR3 is CASRDGTGFRNQPQHF. The CDR3, as DNA: TGCGCCAGCAGGGACGGGACGGGGTTCCGCAATCAGCCCCAGCATTTT.

In this sample, this clonotype turned up a few times. This chain links TRBV4-2 with TRBJ2-5; TRBD2 aligns across 11 bases. Trimming at V came to 3 bases and at J to 5 bases, leaving 20 bases not matched to a gene. The germline gives CDR1 LGHNA, CDR2 YNFKEQ. The CDR3 loop spans 20 amino acids. For the CDR3, the DNA is TGTGCCAGCAGCCATCCCAACCCCCCGGTAGCGGGAGGGCCGGGGGAGACCCAGTACTTC. Protein sequence: CASSHPNPPVAGGPGETQYF.

The chain couples TRBV6-6 to TRBJ1-5; the D is unclear. This CDR3 comprises 14 residues. The V and J ends lost 4 bases and 0 bases respectively, with 7 bases between them. From germline, CDR1 is MNHNY and CDR2 SVGAGI (reference sequence). The CDR3 region is CASSSGVSNQPQHF. The CDR3 coding sequence is TGTGCCAGCAGTTCCGGGGTTAGCAATCAGCCCCAGCATTTT.

This clonotype was detected a few times. The chain joins TRBV10-3 to TRBJ2-7, with a tentative D call TRBD1 (6 bases). V was clipped by 0 bases and J by 2 bases, with 11 bases between them. In germline, CDR1 is ENHRY, CDR2 SYGVKD. The CDR3 runs 15 residues. CDR3 loop: CAISESDRYPYEQYF. The DNA for the CDR3 is TGTGCCATCAGTGAGTCCGACAGGTACCCCTACGAGCAGTACTTC.

In this sample, this clonotype turned up a few times. The rearrangement joins TRBV20-1 to TRBJ2-7, with D possibly TRBD1 on 5 matching bases. With 1 base removed from V and 0 bases from J, the gap between germline ends came to 10 bases. CDR1 is DFQATT and CDR2 is SNEGSKA in the germline V gene (reference sequence). This CDR3 has 14 amino acids. The CDR3 protein is CSARGGDSSYEQYV. Here the CDR3 DNA reads TGCAGTGCTAGAGGTGGAGACAGCTCCTACGAGCAGTACGTC.

The chain combines TRBV9 with TRBJ1-4; D uncertain. Trimming removed 1 base from V and 5 bases from J, with 9 bases in between. The CDR3 is 14 amino acids. CDR1 and CDR2 from the germline V gene are SGDLS and YYNGEE. The DNA for the CDR3 is TGTGCCAGCAGCGTAAAGGGAGTAAATGAAAAACTGTTTTTT. It is translated as CASSVKGVNEKLFF.

The rearrangement uses TRBV12-3 or TRBV12-4 and TRBJ2-1; 10 positions agree with TRBD2. The CDR3 length is 16 residues. The J segment lost 6 bases and the V segment lost 4 bases, leaving 9 bases of the junction unmatched. This CDR3 is CASSSLSGGPINEQFF. The DNA of the CDR3 is TGTGCCAGCAGTTCCCTTAGCGGGGGGCCGATCAATGAGCAGTTCTTC.

This clonotype was detected only a few times. The V call is TRBV4-1, the J call TRBJ2-5; D possibly corresponds to TRBD2 (6 bases). The V end was cut by 4 bases, the J end by 2 bases, with 11 bases between. The CDR3 loop spans 14 amino acids. Germline CDR1 MGHRA, CDR2 YSYEKL. Here the CDR3 reads CASSPRGTQETQYF. As DNA, the CDR3 is TGCGCCAGCAGCCCCCGGGGGACTCAAGAGACCCAGTACTTC.

The V and J genes are TRBV20-1 and TRBJ2-5; D is perhaps TRBD2 (6 bases). Trimming removed 2 bases at V and 5 bases at J, with 15 bases between. CDR1 and CDR2 from the germline V gene are DFQATT and SNEGSKA (reference sequence). The CDR3 loop spans 14 amino acids. CDR3 DNA sequence: TGCAGTGCTAGATACGGGAGTAAGGGGGAGACCCAGTACTTC. Its translation: CSARYGSKGETQYF.

This chain uses TRBV14 with TRBJ1-1, with 7 bases fitting TRBD1. This CDR3 comprises 15 residues. The J segment lost 3 bases and the V segment lost 6 bases, leaving 10 bases of the junction unmatched. The germline CDR1 and CDR2 sequences are SGHDN and FVKESK. CDR3 region: CASRLQGIPDTEAFF. CDR3 DNA: TGTGCCAGCAGACTACAGGGGATTCCCGACACTGAAGCTTTCTTT.

This clonotype occurred a few times. The DNA of the CDR3 is TGTGCCAGCAGCCAATCTATACAGTACAATGAGCAGTTCTTC. Protein product: CASSQSIQYNEQFF. This chain joins TRBV16 and TRBJ2-1; D gene ambiguous. V was trimmed by 0 bases and J by 4 bases, leaving 7 bases between them. In germline, CDR1 is KGHSY, CDR2 FQNENV. The CDR3 runs 14 residues.